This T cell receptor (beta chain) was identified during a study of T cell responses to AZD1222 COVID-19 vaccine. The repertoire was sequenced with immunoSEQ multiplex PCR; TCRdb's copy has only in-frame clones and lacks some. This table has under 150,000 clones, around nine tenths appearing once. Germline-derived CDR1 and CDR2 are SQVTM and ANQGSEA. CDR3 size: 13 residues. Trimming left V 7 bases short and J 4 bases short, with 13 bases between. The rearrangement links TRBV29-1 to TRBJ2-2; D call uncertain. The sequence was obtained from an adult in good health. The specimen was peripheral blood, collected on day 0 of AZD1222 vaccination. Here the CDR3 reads CSAVGTFTGELFF. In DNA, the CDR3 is TGCAGCGCCGTGGGAACCTTCACCGGGGAGCTGTTTTTT.